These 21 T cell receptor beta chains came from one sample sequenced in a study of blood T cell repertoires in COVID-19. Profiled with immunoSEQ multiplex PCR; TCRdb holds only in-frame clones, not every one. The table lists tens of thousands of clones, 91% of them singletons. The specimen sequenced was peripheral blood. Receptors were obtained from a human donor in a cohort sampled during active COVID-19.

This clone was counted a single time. CDR3 in DNA: TGTGCCAGCGGAAAGACAGGCTCCTACAATGAGCAGTTCTTC. Translating gives CASGKTGSYNEQFF. The chain joins TRBV28 to TRBJ2-1; tentative D call: TRBD1 (6 bases). V was shortened by 8 bases and J by 0 bases, with 11 bases between the two germline ends. The CDR3 is 14 residues long. From germline, CDR1 is MDHEN and CDR2 SYDVKM.

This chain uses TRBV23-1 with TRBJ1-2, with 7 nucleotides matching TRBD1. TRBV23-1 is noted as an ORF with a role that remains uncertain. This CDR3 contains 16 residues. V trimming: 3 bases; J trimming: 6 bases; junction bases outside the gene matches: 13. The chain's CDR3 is CASSHYHRGAHNGYTF. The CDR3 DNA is TGCGCCAGCAGTCATTATCACAGGGGCGCTCACAATGGCTACACCTTC.

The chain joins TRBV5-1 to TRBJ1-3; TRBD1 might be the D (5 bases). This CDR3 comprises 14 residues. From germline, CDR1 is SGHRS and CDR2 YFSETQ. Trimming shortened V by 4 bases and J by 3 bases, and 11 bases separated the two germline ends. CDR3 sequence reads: CASSQGHLGNTIYF. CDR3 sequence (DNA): TGCGCCAGCAGCCAAGGACACCTTGGAAACACCATATATTTT.

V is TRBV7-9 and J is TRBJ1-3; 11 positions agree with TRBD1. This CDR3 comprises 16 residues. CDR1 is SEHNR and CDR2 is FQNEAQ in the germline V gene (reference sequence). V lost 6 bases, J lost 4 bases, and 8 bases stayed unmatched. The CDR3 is CASSFGQGAAGNTIYF. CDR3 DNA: TGTGCCAGCAGTTTCGGACAGGGGGCGGCCGGAAACACCATATATTTT.

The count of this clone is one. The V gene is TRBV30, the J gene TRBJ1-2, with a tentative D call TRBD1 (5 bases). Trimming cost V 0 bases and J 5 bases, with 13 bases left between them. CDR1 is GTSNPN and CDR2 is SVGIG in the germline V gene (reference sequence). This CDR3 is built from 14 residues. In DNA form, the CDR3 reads TGTGCCTGGAGTGTCGGGCAGGGAAATTATGGCTACACCTTC. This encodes CAWSVGQGNYGYTF.

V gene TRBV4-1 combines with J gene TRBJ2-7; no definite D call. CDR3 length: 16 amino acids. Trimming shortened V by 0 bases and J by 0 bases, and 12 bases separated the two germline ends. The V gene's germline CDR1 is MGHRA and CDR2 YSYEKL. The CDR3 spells CASSQEVWRFSYEQYF. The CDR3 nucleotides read TGCGCCAGCAGCCAAGAGGTGTGGCGGTTCTCCTACGAGCAGTACTTC.

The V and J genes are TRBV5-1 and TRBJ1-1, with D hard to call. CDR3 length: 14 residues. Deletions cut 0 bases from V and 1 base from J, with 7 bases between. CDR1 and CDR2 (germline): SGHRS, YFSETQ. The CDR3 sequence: CASSLGAPNTEAFF. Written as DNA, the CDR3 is TGCGCCAGCAGCTTGGGGGCACCGAACACTGAAGCTTTCTTT.

The CDR3 loop is CASSSGWSDTQYF. CDR3 in DNA: TGTGCCAGCAGCTCAGGCTGGTCAGATACGCAGTATTTT. The chain combines TRBV11-3 with TRBJ2-3; no firm D call. Trimming took 4 bases from V and 4 from J, leaving 9 bases between them. Germline CDR1 is SGHNT and CDR2 is YENEEA. The CDR3 is 13 residues long.

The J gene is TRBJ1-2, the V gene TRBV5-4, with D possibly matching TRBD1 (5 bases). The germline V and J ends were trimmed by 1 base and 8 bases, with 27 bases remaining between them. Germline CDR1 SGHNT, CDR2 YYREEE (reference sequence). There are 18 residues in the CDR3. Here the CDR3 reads CASSLRQIVLRSFGGYTF. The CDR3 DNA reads TGTGCCAGCAGCTTGCGACAGATAGTGCTAAGGAGCTTTGGAGGCTACACCTTC.

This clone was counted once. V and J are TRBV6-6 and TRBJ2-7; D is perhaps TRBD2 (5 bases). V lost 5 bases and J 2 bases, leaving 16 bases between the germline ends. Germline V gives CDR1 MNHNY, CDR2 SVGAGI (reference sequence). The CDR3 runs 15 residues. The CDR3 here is CASSGFGDLPYEQYF. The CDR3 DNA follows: TGTGCCAGCAGTGGGTTCGGGGATCTACCCTACGAGCAGTACTTC.

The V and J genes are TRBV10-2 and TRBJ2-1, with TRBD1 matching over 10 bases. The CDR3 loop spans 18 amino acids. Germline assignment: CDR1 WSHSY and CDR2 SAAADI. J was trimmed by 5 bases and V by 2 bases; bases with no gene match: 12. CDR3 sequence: CASSETLRQGARNNEQFF. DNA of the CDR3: TGCGCCAGCAGTGAGACTTTAAGACAGGGGGCGCGAAACAATGAGCAGTTCTTC.

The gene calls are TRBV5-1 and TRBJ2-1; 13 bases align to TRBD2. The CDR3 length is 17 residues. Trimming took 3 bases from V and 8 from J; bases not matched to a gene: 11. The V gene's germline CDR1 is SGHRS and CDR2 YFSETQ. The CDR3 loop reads CASSSRPTSGGTHEQFF. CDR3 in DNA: TGCGCCAGCAGCTCCCGCCCGACTAGCGGGGGGACCCATGAGCAGTTCTTC. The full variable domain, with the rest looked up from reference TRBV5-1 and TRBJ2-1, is KAGVTQTPRYLIKTRGQQVTLSCSPISGHRSVSWYQQTPGQGLQFLFEYFSETQRNKGNFPGRFSGRQFSNSRSEMNVSTLELGDSALYLCASSSRPTSGGTHEQFFGPGTRLTVL.

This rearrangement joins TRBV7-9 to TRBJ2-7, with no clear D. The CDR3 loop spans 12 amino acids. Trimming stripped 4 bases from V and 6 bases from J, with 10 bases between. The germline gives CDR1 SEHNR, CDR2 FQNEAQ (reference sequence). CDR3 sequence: CASSSQTGEQYF. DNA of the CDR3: TGTGCCAGCAGCTCCCAGACTGGCGAGCAGTACTTC.

The CDR3 here is CASSLVYWGAEQYF. The CDR3 DNA reads as TGTGCCAGCAGTTTAGTGTATTGGGGCGCCGAGCAGTACTTC. The chain links TRBV6-2 or TRBV6-3 to TRBJ2-7; D may be TRBD1 (5 bases). Trimming took off 4 bases at V and 6 bases at J, with 16 bases between the two ends. The germline gives CDR1 MNHEY, CDR2 SVGEGT. This CDR3 has 14 amino acids.

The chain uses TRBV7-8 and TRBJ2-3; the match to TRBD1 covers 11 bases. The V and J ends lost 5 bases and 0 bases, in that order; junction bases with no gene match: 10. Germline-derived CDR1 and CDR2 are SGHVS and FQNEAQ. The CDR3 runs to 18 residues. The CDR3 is CASSVSPGQGVSTDTQYF. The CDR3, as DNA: TGTGCCAGCAGCGTTAGTCCGGGACAGGGGGTTAGCACAGATACGCAGTATTTT.

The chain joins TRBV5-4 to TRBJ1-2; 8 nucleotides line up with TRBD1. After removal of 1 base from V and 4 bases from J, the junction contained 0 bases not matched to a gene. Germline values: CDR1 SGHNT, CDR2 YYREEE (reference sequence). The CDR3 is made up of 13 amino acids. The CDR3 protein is CASSLQGAYGYTF. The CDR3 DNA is TGTGCCAGCAGCTTGCAGGGGGCCTATGGCTACACCTTC.

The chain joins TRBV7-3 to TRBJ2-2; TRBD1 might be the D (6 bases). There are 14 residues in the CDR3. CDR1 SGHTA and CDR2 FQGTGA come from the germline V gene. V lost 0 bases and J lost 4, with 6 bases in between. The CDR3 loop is CASSLTGGTGELFF. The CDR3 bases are TGTGCCAGCAGCTTAACAGGGGGCACCGGGGAGCTGTTTTTT.

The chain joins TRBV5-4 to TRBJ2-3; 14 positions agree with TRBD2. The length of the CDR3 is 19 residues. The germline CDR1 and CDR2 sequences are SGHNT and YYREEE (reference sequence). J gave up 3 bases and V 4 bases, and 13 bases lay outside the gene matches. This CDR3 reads CASSGSPGLAGDWTDTQYF. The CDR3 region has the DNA TGTGCCAGCAGCGGGAGTCCGGGACTAGCGGGGGATTGGACAGATACGCAGTATTTT.

The CDR3 here is CASSLGTVLYNSPLHF. CDR3 nucleotides: TGTGCCAGCAGCTTGGGGACAGTTCTCTATAATTCACCCCTCCACTTT. This chain uses TRBV5-4 with TRBJ1-6; weak D call: TRBD1 (6 bases). V dropped 0 bases and J dropped 3 bases, with 10 bases sitting between them. Germline V gene data show CDR1 as SGHNT and CDR2 as YYREEE (reference sequence). This CDR3 region has 16 residues.

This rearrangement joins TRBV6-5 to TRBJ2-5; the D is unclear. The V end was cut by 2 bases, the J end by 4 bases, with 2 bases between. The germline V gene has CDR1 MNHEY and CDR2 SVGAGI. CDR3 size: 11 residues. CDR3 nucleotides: TGTGCCAGCAGTTACCTAGAGACCCAGTACTTC. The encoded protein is CASSYLETQYF.

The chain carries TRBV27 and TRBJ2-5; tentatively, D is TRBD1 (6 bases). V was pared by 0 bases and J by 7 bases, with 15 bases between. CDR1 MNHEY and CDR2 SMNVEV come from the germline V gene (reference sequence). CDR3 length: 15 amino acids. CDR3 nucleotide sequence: TGTGCCAGCAGTTTATCGTGGGTCCGAGGGGGGACCCAGTACTTC. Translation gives CASSLSWVRGGTQYF.